This T cell receptor beta chain was recovered during a study of blood T cells in healthy people across ages. Study-wide results and caveats: Diversity of TCR beta correlated strongly with naive T cell percentage. Diversity of TCR beta per million T cells declined in a roughly linear way with age.

Note on this clonotype: Its specificity is unknown. Relative to the germline gene, one junction end is altered; a read error may explain this.

The donors, healthy Caucasians from Russia, were aged 6 to 90. CDR3 size: 14 residues. Germline V gives CDR1 MNHEY, CDR2 SVGEGT. PCR was performed a second time for about 7 to 11 cycles using a sample-barcoded 5' primer and a J-beta primer mix. MiXCR, applied by TCRdb to the 5' RACE reads, yields one record per CDR3 protein. The profile covers over 550,000 distinct CDR3 sequences, with about 30% appearing a single time and 15% to 19% taken by the ten largest. This sequence was found in a woman of 80 years or more in good health. The chain uses TRBV6-2 or TRBV6-3 and TRBJ2-7; D ambiguous. The sequenced sample was blood. In DNA, the CDR3 is TGCGCCAGCAGGATCGCAGACACACCGCACGAGCAGTACTTC. Encoded protein: CASRIADTPHEQYF.